Following are 27 T cell receptor beta chains from one sample sequenced in a study of blood T cell repertoires in COVID-19. Repertoires were generated with immunoSEQ multiplex PCR, while TCRdb's copy carries only in-frame clones and drops some. The sample lists 110,000 or so clones, 75% to 90% occurring once. What was sequenced was peripheral blood. The receptors originated from a woman aged 60-70 years with COVID-19, enrolled during active disease.

The chain recombines TRBV3-1 (or the pseudogene TRBV3-2) with TRBJ2-2, with D possibly TRBD2 on 5 matching bases. This CDR3 region has 16 residues. The V end was cut by 1 base, the J end by 4 bases, with 13 bases between. The germline V gene has CDR1 LGHDT and CDR2 YNNKEL (reference sequence). The CDR3 reads CASSQGGPGFTGELFF. The CDR3 DNA reads as TGTGCCAGCAGCCAAGGTGGTCCGGGATTCACCGGGGAGCTGTTTTTT.

Concerning this clone itself: Other DNA sequences in the sample encode the same CDR3. The chain carries TRBV5-1 and TRBJ1-5; 8 bases line up with TRBD1. Germline values: CDR1 SGHRS, CDR2 YFSETQ. Trimming cost V 4 bases and J 2 bases; bases outside gene matches: 2. The CDR3 consists of 14 residues. DNA of the CDR3: TGCGCCAGCAGCCCGGACAGGGGCAATCAGCCCCAGCATTTT. It codes for CASSPDRGNQPQHF. The complete variable domain, with remaining parts taken from reference TRBV5-1 and TRBJ1-5, reads KAGVTQTPRYLIKTRGQQVTLSCSPISGHRSVSWYQQTPGQGLQFLFEYFSETQRNKGNFPGRFSGRQFSNSRSEMNVSTLELGDSALYLCASSPDRGNQPQHFGDGTRLSIL.

The chain carries TRBV5-8 and TRBJ2-3, with D possibly being TRBD2 (5 bases). The CDR3 contains 15 residues. The germline CDR1 and CDR2 sequences are SGHTS and YDEGEE. V lost 1 base to trimming and J lost 2 bases, with 11 bases between them. This chain's CDR3 is CASSLPGDYTDTQYF. The CDR3 DNA reads TGTGCCAGCAGCTTGCCGGGCGACTACACAGATACGCAGTATTTT.

The chain recombines TRBV30 with TRBJ2-6; D possibly corresponds to TRBD2 (6 bases). Trimming removed 1 base from V and 0 bases from J, with 19 bases in between. This CDR3 spans 19 amino acids. CDR1 is GTSNPN and CDR2 is SVGIG in the germline V gene (reference sequence). The CDR3 sequence: CAWSAVWRGGPSGANVLTF. The CDR3 DNA reads TGTGCCTGGAGTGCGGTGTGGCGGGGAGGTCCCTCTGGGGCCAACGTCCTGACTTTC. The complete variable domain, with remaining parts taken from reference TRBV30 and TRBJ2-6, reads SQTIHQWPATLVQPVGSPLSLECTVEGTSNPNLYWYRQAAGRGLQLLFYSVGIGQISSEVPQNLSASRPQDRQFILSSKKLLLSDSGFYLCAWSAVWRGGPSGANVLTFGAGSRLTVL.

CDR3 bases: TGTGCCAGCAGCCAAGGACTAGCCACCACAGATACGCAGTATTTT. Protein product: CASSQGLATTDTQYF. The V call is TRBV7-2, the J call TRBJ2-3, with 8 bases matching TRBD2. The CDR3 is 15 residues long. CDR1 and CDR2 (germline): SGHTA, FQGNSA. Trimming cost V 5 bases and J 2 bases; bases outside gene matches: 6.

This chain joins TRBV11-2 and TRBJ2-7; TRBD1 agrees at 10 bases. V shed 7 bases and J 4 bases; nucleotides not matched to a gene: 7. The CDR3 is made up of 14 amino acids. Germline V CDR1 and CDR2: SGHAT, FQNNGV. CDR3 sequence: CASIPRDRGYEQYF. The CDR3 DNA follows: TGTGCCAGCATCCCCCGGGACAGGGGATACGAGCAGTACTTC.

The rearrangement uses TRBV2 and TRBJ2-5; maybe TRBD2 (6 bases). Germline CDR1 is SNHLY and CDR2 is FYNNEI. V gave up 6 bases and J gave up 5 bases, with 13 bases separating them. The CDR3 covers 13 residues. Written as DNA, the CDR3 is TGTGCCAGCAGGAGGGACTTTGGGGAGACCCAGTACTTC. The encoded protein is CASRRDFGETQYF.

The J gene is TRBJ2-7, the V gene TRBV19; TRBD1 agrees at 8 bases. The trim removed 3 bases at V and 2 bases at J, leaving 6 bases unmatched. The germline CDR1 and CDR2 sequences are LNHDA and SQIVND (reference sequence). The CDR3 consists of 15 residues. The CDR3 nucleotides read TGTGCCAGTAGTATGGGGTCGACAGGGGCCTACGAGCAGTACTTC. It codes for CASSMGSTGAYEQYF.

CDR3 coding DNA: TGTGCCAGTACCCCCGGGACAGAGAATTCACCCCTCCACTTT. Amino acids: CASTPGTENSPLHF. J is TRBJ1-6 and V is TRBV19; the match to TRBD1 covers 7 bases. Germline CDR1 is LNHDA and CDR2 is SQIVND (reference sequence). Trimming removed 7 bases from V and 7 bases from J; junction bases left unmatched: 7. The CDR3 totals 14 residues.

This sequence joins TRBV7-3 and TRBJ2-2, with 10 positions matching TRBD1. CDR1 SGHTA and CDR2 FQGTGA come from the germline V gene. The CDR3 loop spans 16 amino acids. V lost 5 bases and J lost 3; bases outside the gene matches: 6. CDR3 region: CASSPTGTGDTGELFF. DNA of the CDR3: TGTGCCAGCAGCCCAACCGGGACAGGGGACACCGGGGAGCTGTTTTTT. Supplemented by reference TRBV7-3 and TRBJ2-2, the full variable domain reads GAGVSQTPSNKVTEKGKYVELRCDPISGHTALYWYRQSLGQGPEFLIYFQGTGAADDSGLPNDRFFAVRPEGSVSTLKIQRTERGDSAVYLCASSPTGTGDTGELFFGEGSRLTVL.

This chain joins TRBV5-4 and TRBJ2-5; 13 bases are a match to TRBD2. Unmatched junction bases numbered 3, after V lost 5 bases and J lost 5 bases. CDR1 and CDR2 (germline): SGHNT, YYREEE (reference sequence). The CDR3 contains 14 residues. CDR3 protein: CASRLAGGVETQYF. The CDR3 bases are TGTGCCAGCAGACTAGCGGGGGGGGTGGAGACCCAGTACTTC.

The gene calls are TRBV4-1 and TRBJ1-5, with 10 bases aligning to TRBD1. V lost 1 base, J lost 4 bases, and 4 bases stayed unmatched. CDR1 is MGHRA, CDR2 YSYEKL, per germline. CDR3 size: 16 residues. The CDR3 DNA reads TGCGCCAGCAGCCAAGGACAGGGGGCAGTGAATCAGCCCCAGCATTTT. Translation gives CASSQGQGAVNQPQHF.

This rearrangement joins TRBV30 to TRBJ1-2; TRBD1 agrees at 11 bases. Trimming took 8 bases from V and 7 from J; bases not matched to a gene: 9. Germline assignment: CDR1 GTSNPN and CDR2 SVGIG (reference sequence). The CDR3 loop spans 13 amino acids. The CDR3 here is CAKTRDRGAGYTF. CDR3 bases: TGTGCCAAAACCAGGGACAGGGGGGCTGGCTACACCTTC.

The chain combines TRBV5-8 with TRBJ2-3; 9 nucleotides line up with TRBD1. With V trimmed by 4 bases and J by 6 bases, 12 bases remained unmatched. The CDR3 sequence is 16 residues long. The germline V gene encodes CDR1 SGHTS and CDR2 YDEGEE. The CDR3 region is CASSPVGQGIGDTQYF. The CDR3 DNA follows: TGTGCCAGCAGCCCCGTGGGACAGGGAATAGGGGATACGCAGTATTTT. Filled out from reference TRBV5-8 and TRBJ2-3, the complete variable domain reads EAGVTQSPTHLIKTRGQQATLRCSPISGHTSVYWYQQALGLGLQFLLWYDEGEERNRGNFPPRFSGRQFPNYSSELNVNALELEDSALYLCASSPVGQGIGDTQYFGPGTRLTVL.

The CDR3 protein is CSAAQGPEQYF. The DNA for the CDR3 is TGCAGTGCTGCTCAGGGTCCCGAGCAGTACTTC. The rearrangement uses TRBV20-1 and TRBJ2-7, with TRBD1 as a possible D gene (5 bases). CDR3 size: 11 residues. The germline V and J ends were trimmed by 5 bases and 6 bases, with 11 bases remaining between them. Germline-derived CDR1 and CDR2 are DFQATT and SNEGSKA (reference sequence).

The chain has TRBV18 and TRBJ2-5; 10 bases align to TRBD2. Trimming took 1 base from V and 0 from J; bases not matched to a gene: 2. CDR1 is KGHSH and CDR2 is LQKENI in the germline V gene. The CDR3 sequence is 16 residues long. The CDR3, as DNA: TGTGCCAGCTCACCACAGCTAGCGGGGGACCAAGAGACCCAGTACTTC. This sequence encodes CASSPQLAGDQETQYF.

The CDR3 sequence: CASRQGRGNYGYTF. CDR3 DNA sequence: TGTGCCAGCAGACAGGGTAGGGGAAACTATGGCTACACCTTC. This chain connects TRBV6-5 to TRBJ1-2; D is perhaps TRBD1 (6 bases). CDR1 MNHEY and CDR2 SVGAGI come from the germline V gene. The CDR3 totals 14 residues. The germline V and J ends were trimmed by 6 bases and 2 bases, with 13 bases remaining between them.

The chain recombines TRBV29-1 with TRBJ2-2, with 7 nucleotides matching TRBD2. CDR1 and CDR2 from the germline V gene are SQVTM and ANQGSEA. This CDR3 is 13 amino acids long. J gave up 7 bases and V 4 bases, and 6 bases lay outside the gene matches. This CDR3 reads CSVGGGAVGELFF. The CDR3 coding sequence is TGCAGCGTTGGGGGAGGGGCGGTCGGGGAGCTGTTTTTT.

This clone has just a few counts. The J gene is TRBJ2-3, the V gene TRBV18, with TRBD1 identical over 8 bases. Germline V gene lookup returns CDR1 KGHSH and CDR2 LQKENI. CDR3 size: 19 residues. V was pared by 6 bases and J by 5 bases, with 22 bases of the junction left unmatched. This CDR3 reads CASSSQSPGTGYAEDTQYF. CDR3 nucleotide sequence: TGTGCCAGCTCTTCTCAAAGTCCCGGGACAGGATACGCCGAAGATACGCAGTATTTT. The full variable domain, rest sourced from reference TRBV18 and TRBJ2-3, is NAGVMQNPRHLVRRRGQEARLRCSPMKGHSHVYWYRQLPEEGLKFMVYLQKENIIDESGMPKERFSAEFPKEGPSILRIQQVVRGDSAAYFCASSSQSPGTGYAEDTQYFGPGTRLTVL.

The gene calls are TRBV7-8 and TRBJ1-3, with a tentative D call TRBD1 (6 bases). CDR1 is SGHVS and CDR2 is FQNEAQ in the germline V gene. V gave up 5 bases and J gave up 2 bases, with 13 bases separating them. The CDR3 loop spans 15 amino acids. The DNA for the CDR3 is TGTGCCAGCAGCGCCCAGGGGATGGCTGGAAACACCATATATTTT. Its protein product is CASSAQGMAGNTIYF.

This sequence joins TRBV3-1 (or the pseudogene TRBV3-2) and TRBJ1-6; TRBD1 matches 9 bases. This CDR3 contains 15 residues. V shed 3 bases, J shed 7 bases, and the junction held 4 bases outside the gene matches. From germline, CDR1 is LGHDT and CDR2 YNNKEL (reference sequence). As DNA, the CDR3 is TGTGCCAGCAGCCACCCGGGACAGGGCAATTCACCCCTCCACTTT. This translates into CASSHPGQGNSPLHF.

This chain links TRBV27 with TRBJ1-4, with 7 bases matching TRBD1. The germline gives CDR1 MNHEY, CDR2 SMNVEV (reference sequence). CDR3 size: 19 residues. The ends lost 6 bases at V and 0 bases at J; junction bases unmatched: 16. The CDR3 region has the DNA TGTGCCAGCAGGAGGATGTGGGACAGCCTAACTCCAACTAATGAAAAACTGTTTTTT. It is translated as CASRRMWDSLTPTNEKLFF.

The chain has TRBV15 and TRBJ1-2; the D is unclear. Trimming shortened V by 5 bases and J by 0 bases, and 4 bases separated the two germline ends. Germline CDR1 is LNHNV and CDR2 is YYDKDF (reference sequence). The CDR3 has 12 amino acids. CDR3 sequence (DNA): TGTGCCACCAGCTTTACTAACTATGGCTACACCTTC. Protein: CATSFTNYGYTF.

The chain carries TRBV6-4 and TRBJ1-1; no firm D call. V shed 6 bases and J shed 1 base, with 6 bases lying between them. The CDR3 is 12 amino acids. From germline, CDR1 is MRHNA and CDR2 SNTAGT. This CDR3 reads CASSGGNTEAFF. As DNA, the CDR3 is TGTGCCAGCAGCGGAGGGAACACTGAAGCTTTCTTT.

The rearrangement joins TRBV5-8 to TRBJ2-1, with 8 bases identical to TRBD1. The V gene's germline CDR1 is SGHTS and CDR2 YDEGEE. This CDR3 has 18 amino acids. With V trimmed by 0 bases and J by 7 bases, 15 bases remained unmatched. In nucleotides, the CDR3 is TGTGCCAGCAGCTTGGTATTAGTCGGCGGGACAGGAGTGAATGAGCAGTTCTTC. This codes for CASSLVLVGGTGVNEQFF.

The genes are TRBV11-2 and TRBJ2-3; TRBD2 matches at 10 bases. Germline V gene sequence: CDR1 SGHAT, CDR2 FQNNGV. The CDR3 length is 15 residues. V lost 5 bases, J lost 3 bases, and 5 bases stayed unmatched. CDR3: CASSQSGGATDTQYF. Here the CDR3 DNA reads TGTGCCAGCAGCCAAAGCGGGGGGGCGACAGATACGCAGTATTTT.

The chain uses TRBV7-3 and TRBJ2-3, with TRBD1 identical over 9 bases. Per germline, CDR1 SGHTA and CDR2 FQGTGA. The ends lost 5 bases at V and 6 bases at J; junction bases unmatched: 9. This CDR3 is built from 15 residues. CDR3 sequence: CASSPRTGVGDTQYF. CDR3 DNA sequence: TGTGCCAGCAGCCCCCGGACAGGGGTCGGGGATACGCAGTATTTT.